This is a list of T cell receptor beta chains from one sample in a study of T cells in tuberculosis. The assay was immunoSEQ multiplex PCR, and TCRdb's table has in-frame clones only and misses some. The sample contains about 54,000 clones, 88% of which appear only once. The material sequenced was CD1b-GMM tetramer-negative cells sorted from PBMCs. The source is an adult woman with latent tuberculosis. The conserved cysteine and the conserved F or W are not part of the CDR3 here. D genes are given only for firm matches.

15 | TRBV7-2 | - | ASSFLRGEGRPGELF
14 | TRBV9 | - | ASSVDWRQNTDTQY
14 | TRBV2 | - | ASSGLEGDWGNTIY
11 | TRBV5-8 | TRBD2 | ASSSAGGYEQF
14 | TRBV18 | - | ASSSSGGLSGETQY
14 | TRBV6-5 | - | ASSSPGLVGGVSQY
14 | TRBV4-1 | - | ASSQVQLVRAYGYT
13 | TRBV7-6 | - | ASSPRLGFLNEQF
11 | TRBV19 | - | ASSHEANTEAF
10 | TRBV7-9 | - | ASSIDSNEQF
14 | TRBV19 | TRBD1 | ASSIGVGTANQPQH
10 | TRBV28 | - | ASSFFLRGQF
17 | TRBV7-3 | - | ASSLTAVSLIANTGELF
13 | TRBV19 | - | ASSTLSERRDTQY
13 | TRBV27 | TRBD1 | ASSFSQGGNSPLH
13 | TRBV10-1 | - | ASSEHVGQHYEQY
12 | TRBV28 | TRBD2 | ASSLGAGVDEQY
11 | TRBV11-2 | - | ASSWSDQHEQY
16 | TRBV7-3 | - | ASSLYGWTESSYNEQF
12 | TRBV18 | - | ASSPIKGGREAF
12 | TRBV30 | - | AWSVAGPYYEQY
13 | TRBV15 | TRBD1 | ATSPGTGHTGELF
12 | TRBV28 | TRBD1 | ASTLGGGFGGYT
18 | TRBV11-2 | - | ASSLDWGVTGGAHTDTQY
13 | TRBV7-2 | TRBD1 | ASRFQTGGGTEAF
14 | TRBV5-5 | - | ASSLAAGVSNQPQH
11 | TRBV7-3 | - | ASSQIMGGTQY
13 | TRBV16 | - | ASSQTGFMNTEAF
14 | TRBV4-1 | - | ASSQAEGGTTDTQY
12 | TRBV19 | TRBD1 | ASSIQGAIYGYT
14 | TRBV4-2 | TRBD2 | ASSQEGTSGGYEQY
12 | TRBV19 | TRBD1 | ASQWGQFNSPLH
12 | TRBV19 | TRBD2 | ASSTTSGPYEQY
12 | TRBV27 | - | ASSSRVAGNTIY
12 | TRBV7-2 | - | ASTYRDGGDTQY
12 | TRBV7-9 | TRBD1 | ASSPRDREYEQY
13 | TRBV4-2 | TRBD1 | ASSQDGTGGEKLF
13 | TRBV9 | - | ASSDQVTINSEPF
15 | TRBV6-4 | TRBD2 | ASSPSIAGGLAGELF
12 | TRBV5-1 | - | ASSLEWGGEKLF
12 | TRBV9 | TRBD2 | ASSPGLAQETQY
10 | TRBV10-3 | - | AISELRDIQY